At least ten counts were recorded for the clone carrying this T cell receptor (beta chain). Amplification of ligated cDNA took four PCR rounds with SP2 and nested alpha and beta constant primers. TCRdb re-called the 5' RACE reads through MiXCR, storing one row per CDR3 protein. Of about 48,000 distinct CDR3 sequences listed, about 4.8% were seen once; the top ten hold around 0.84%. The CDR3 loop spans 15 amino acids. Germline V gene data show CDR1 as MDHEN and CDR2 as SYDVKM. Trimming left V 6 bases short and J 6 bases short, with 17 bases between. The data were taken from a study of naive and memory T cell subsets. An oligonucleotide containing a UMI was ligated to the 3' end of TCR cDNA.

The V and J genes are TRBV28 and TRBJ1-4, with a tentative D call TRBD1 (5 bases). This receptor was taken from a female donor in good health. The CDR3 region is CASRKLGRQHEKLFF. DNA for the CDR3: TGTGCCAGCAGAAAACTCGGTAGACAGCATGAAAAACTGTTTTTT. The complete variable domain, with remaining parts taken from reference TRBV28 and TRBJ1-4, reads DVKVTQSSRYLVKRTGEKVFLECVQDMDHENMFWYRQDPGLGLRLIYFSYDVKMKEKGDIPEGYSVSREKKERFSLILESASTNQTSMYLCASRKLGRQHEKLFFGSGTQLSVL.